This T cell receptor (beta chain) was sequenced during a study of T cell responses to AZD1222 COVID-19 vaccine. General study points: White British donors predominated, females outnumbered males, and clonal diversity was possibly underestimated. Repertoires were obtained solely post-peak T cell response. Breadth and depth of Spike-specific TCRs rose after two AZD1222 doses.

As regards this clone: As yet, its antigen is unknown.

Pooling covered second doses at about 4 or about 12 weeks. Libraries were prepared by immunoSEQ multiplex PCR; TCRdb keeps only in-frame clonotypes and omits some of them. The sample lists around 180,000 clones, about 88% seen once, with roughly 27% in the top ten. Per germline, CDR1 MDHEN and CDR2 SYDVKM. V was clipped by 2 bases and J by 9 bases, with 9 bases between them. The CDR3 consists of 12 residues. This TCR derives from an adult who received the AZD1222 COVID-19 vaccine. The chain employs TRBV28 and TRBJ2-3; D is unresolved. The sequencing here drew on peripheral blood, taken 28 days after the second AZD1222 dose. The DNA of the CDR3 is TGTGCCAGCAGTTTAGACTCGATAACGCAGTATTTT. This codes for CASSLDSITQYF. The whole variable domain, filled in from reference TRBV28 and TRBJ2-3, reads DVKVTQSSRYLVKRTGEKVFLECVQDMDHENMFWYRQDPGLGLRLIYFSYDVKMKEKGDIPEGYSVSREKKERFSLILESASTNQTSMYLCASSLDSITQYFGPGTRLTVL.